This T cell receptor (beta chain) is from a study of PD-1 blockade in classical Hodgkin lymphoma. As to time point: cycle 4 day 1 (C4D1), after 5 to 7 weeks of nivolumab. All the patients suffered relapse after autologous stem cell transplantation, and brentuximab vedotin exposure differed. The CD8+ T cells came from thawed PBMCs through magnetic negative selection. The assay was immunoSEQ multiplex PCR, and TCRdb's table has in-frame clones only and misses some. The data contain more than 9,500 clones, 85% of them seen just once; the ten biggest clones take up just over 35%. Germline V gene data show CDR1 as SGHAT and CDR2 as FQNNGV. The ends were cut back, 5 bases at V and 3 bases at J, with 5 bases in the middle. This CDR3 is 12 amino acids long. General observations from the study: Unlike CD8+ TCR diversity, which did not rise significantly by C4D1, CD4+ TCR diversity did. Lower baseline TCR diversity was reported for newly diagnosed patients than for healthy donors.

A note on this clone: Its antigen is not identified.

The V and J genes are TRBV11-2 and TRBJ1-3, with unresolved D. Here the sequenced sample was CD8+ T cells from blood, taken before the fourth cycle of nivolumab. The clonotype was recovered from a human donor with classical Hodgkin lymphoma. The donor label of this sample is uncertain. CDR3 coding DNA: TGTGCCAGCAGCCGTTATGGAAACACCATATATTTT. Translation: CASSRYGNTIYF.